A selection of T cell receptor beta chains follows, all from one sample in a study of CD8+CD57+ T cells in acquired aplastic anemia. A single record per CDR3 protein comes from TCRdb applying MiXCR to the reads. The repertoire holds about 160,000 distinct CDR3 sequences, 70% to 80% seen once, with 35% to 50% in the top ten. Sequenced input: sorted CD4+, CD8+, or CD8+CD57+ T cells (not recorded which) from PBMCs. These receptors were obtained from a human donor with aplastic anemia. Both conserved end residues are part of each CDR3. D genes are given only for firm matches. The size entry is marked missing in some rows and otherwise reads once, few, many or a size class.

- | TRBJ1-5 | TRBV7-2 | TRBD1 | CASSIGQGVSNQPQHF | TGTGCCAGCAGCATAGGACAGGGGGTGAGCAATCAGCCCCAGCATTTT
- | TRBJ2-7 | TRBV2 | - | CASSAGVFYEQYF | TGTGCCAGCAGTGCGGGGGTTTTCTACGAGCAGTACTTC
- | TRBJ1-1 | TRBV19 | - | CASSIVDWGTEAFF | TGTGCCAGTAGTATAGTAGACTGGGGGACTGAAGCTTTCTTT
few | TRBJ2-7 | TRBV5-1 | TRBD2 | CASSLVGLAYEQYF | TGCGCCAGCAGCTTGGTGGGACTAGCCTACGAGCAGTACTTC
- | TRBJ1-2 | TRBV7-3 | - | CASSLTPDGARGYTF | TGTGCCAGCAGCTTAACTCCGGATGGGGCTCGGGGCTACACCTTC
- | TRBJ1-6 | TRBV11-1 | TRBD1 | CASRKTGNSPLHF | TGTGCCAGCAGGAAGACAGGGAATTCACCCCTCCACTTT
- | TRBJ2-5 | TRBV10-1 | TRBD1 | CASSERTGSNQEAQYF | TGCGCCAGCAGTGAACGGACAGGGTCGAACCAAGAGGCCCAGTACTTC
- | TRBJ2-7 | TRBV4-3 | TRBD1 | CASSQGPDRATYEQYF | TGCGCCAGCAGCCAAGGTCCGGACAGGGCCACCTACGAGCAGTACTTC
- | TRBJ2-7 | TRBV25-1 | - | CASSELWGQISYEQYF | TGTGCCAGCAGTGAATTGTGGGGACAAATCTCCTACGAGCAGTACTTC
few | TRBJ1-1 | TRBV7-9 | TRBD1 | CASSYPTGTNTEAFF | TGTGCCAGCAGCTACCCGACAGGGACGAACACTGAAGCTTTCTTT
- | TRBJ2-7 | TRBV18 | - | CASSPLPTGRDDYEQYF | TGTGCCAGCTCACCATTACCTACAGGGAGAGACGACTACGAGCAGTACTTC
- | TRBJ1-1 | TRBV7-2 | - | CASSGWEAFF | TGTGCCAGCTCGGGGTGGGAAGCTTTCTTT
few | TRBJ1-2 | TRBV20-1 | TRBD1 | CSAPELDRISYTF | TGCAGTGCTCCCGAGTTGGACAGGATTAGCTACACCTTC
- | TRBJ2-2 | TRBV5-1 | - | CASSLPPTGELFF | TGCGCCAGCAGCTTGCCCCCCACGGGGGAGCTGTTTTTT
many | TRBJ2-6 | TRBV24-1 | - | CATSEGRATGANVLTF | TGTGCCACCAGTGAGGGCAGGGCGACCGGGGCCAACGTCCTGACTTTC
- | TRBJ2-5 | TRBV29-1 | - | CVRRGRETQYF | TGCGTCCGACGGGGGCGTGAGACCCAGTACTTC
- | TRBJ1-2 | TRBV25-1 | - | CASSEMGVFNYGYTF | TGTGCCAGCAGTGAAATGGGGGTGTTCAACTATGGCTACACCTTC
- | TRBJ1-5 | TRBV20-1 | - | CSALQPGGQISNQPQHF | TGCAGTGCCCTTCAACCCGGAGGGCAGATTAGCAATCAGCCCCAGCATTTT
few | TRBJ1-4 | TRBV12-3/TRBV12-4 | - | CASGTTTNEKLFF | TGTGCCAGCGGGACAACAACTAATGAAAAACTGTTTTTT
- | TRBJ2-5 | TRBV5-6 | - | CASSLGGDETQYF | TGTGCCAGCAGCTTGGGGGGGGATGAGACCCAGTACTTC
- | TRBJ2-3 | TRBV6-1 | - | CASSDTPGGAGTDTQYF | TGTGCCAGCAGTGACACCCCAGGGGGGGCGGGCACAGATACGCAGTATTTT
few | TRBJ2-2 | TRBV6-4 | - | CASREQNTGELFF | TGTGCCAGCAGAGAGCAGAACACCGGGGAGCTGTTTTTT
- | TRBJ2-7 | TRBV7-9 | TRBD1 | CASSLTGSGEQYF | TGTGCCAGCAGTCTGACAGGGTCTGGGGAGCAGTACTTC
- | TRBJ2-5 | TRBV25-1 | - | CASSEWGGQGAPYQETQYF | TGTGCCAGCAGTGAATGGGGAGGGCAGGGGGCCCCCTACCAAGAGACCCAGTACTTC
- | TRBJ2-7 | TRBV27 | - | CASSLGRTTSYEQYF | TGTGCCAGCAGTTTGGGACGGACGACCTCCTACGAGCAGTACTTC
few | TRBJ2-7 | TRBV7-3 | TRBD2 | CASSLGEGIPYEQYF | TGTGCCAGCAGCTTAGGGGAGGGAATACCCTACGAGCAGTACTTC
- | TRBJ2-1 | TRBV2 | TRBD2 | CASRPRTSGSWGEQFF | TGTGCCAGCAGACCCAGGACTAGCGGGAGTTGGGGTGAGCAGTTCTTC
- | TRBJ2-7 | TRBV20-1 | TRBD2 | CSARVGSGGTHEQYF | TGCAGTGCTAGAGTAGGTAGCGGGGGCACCCACGAGCAGTACTTC
- | TRBJ2-5 | TRBV20-1 | TRBD2 | CSERGGHQETQYF | TGCAGTGAGCGGGGGGGACATCAAGAGACCCAGTACTTC
once | TRBJ2-5 | TRBV7-9 | TRBD2 | CASNPGLAGQETQYF | TGTGCCAGCAACCCGGGACTAGCGGGACAAGAGACCCAGTACTTC
- | TRBJ2-3 | TRBV25-1 | - | CASSEGYYTDTQYF | TGTGCCAGCAGTGAAGGCTATTACACAGATACGCAGTATTTT
- | TRBJ1-2 | TRBV4-3 | - | CASSQEWGPNNYGYTF | TGCGCCAGCAGCCAAGAGTGGGGACCCAATAACTATGGCTACACCTTC
- | TRBJ2-1 | TRBV25-1 | - | CASSEYRVSNEQFF | TGTGCCAGCAGTGAATACAGGGTGTCCAATGAGCAGTTCTTC
few | TRBJ2-3 | TRBV25-1 | TRBD2 | CASMRVSGSTDTQYF | TGTGCCAGCATGAGGGTTAGCGGGAGCACAGATACGCAGTATTTT
- | TRBJ2-2 | TRBV6-5 | TRBD2 | CASSHALAGANTGELFF | TGTGCCAGCAGTCACGCCCTAGCGGGAGCGAACACCGGGGAGCTGTTTTTT
- | TRBJ2-3 | TRBV5-1 | - | CASSLASAGGTDTQYF | TGCGCCAGCAGCTTGGCATCTGCAGGGGGCACAGATACGCAGTATTTT
- | TRBJ1-4 | TRBV9 | TRBD1 | CASSVGTGGREKLFF | TGTGCCAGCAGCGTGGGGACAGGGGGTAGGGAAAAACTGTTTTTT
- | TRBJ2-7 | TRBV19 | - | CASSIRLRGYEQYF | TGTGCCAGTAGTATAAGGTTACGGGGGTACGAGCAGTACTTC
- | TRBJ2-3 | TRBV7-3 | TRBD2 | CASSSRTSLSTDTQYF | TGTGCCAGCAGTAGTAGGACTAGTCTCAGCACAGATACGCAGTATTTT
once | TRBJ2-3 | TRBV7-9 | - | CASSRSQDTQYF | TGTGCCAGCAGTCGATCCCAAGATACGCAGTATTTT
- | TRBJ2-3 | TRBV12-5 | - | CASGSGWTQYF | TGTGCTAGTGGTTCTGGGTGGACGCAGTATTTT
- | TRBJ2-1 | TRBV7-3 | - | CASSYTGGNEQFF | TGTGCCAGCAGCTATACTGGGGGGAATGAGCAGTTCTTC
- | TRBJ2-3 | TRBV13 | - | CASSVQRVGGTDTQYF | TGTGCCAGCAGCGTGCAGCGGGTAGGTGGCACAGATACGCAGTATTTT
- | TRBJ1-1 | TRBV10-3 | - | CAIMATDNRNTEAFF | TGTGCCATCATGGCGACAGACAACAGAAACACTGAAGCTTTCTTT
- | TRBJ2-3 | TRBV12-3/TRBV12-4 | - | CASGFGASTDTQYF | TGTGCCAGCGGTTTTGGGGCTAGCACAGATACGCAGTATTTT
few | TRBJ2-7 | TRBV2 | - | CASSEIWGLPQYEQYF | TGTGCCAGCAGTGAAATCTGGGGGCTTCCTCAATACGAGCAGTACTTC
few | TRBJ2-7 | TRBV19 | TRBD1 | CASSMGQIYEQYF | TGTGCCAGTAGTATGGGACAGATCTACGAGCAGTACTTC
- | TRBJ2-7 | TRBV7-8 | - | CASSLGGFCEQYF | TGTGCCAGCAGCTTAGGGGGGTTCTGCGAGCAGTACTTC
- | TRBJ1-1 | TRBV7-3 | - | CASSLVAGQLNTEAFF | TGTGCCAGCAGCTTAGTCGCTGGACAGTTGAACACTGAAGCTTTCTTT
- | TRBJ1-3 | TRBV15 | TRBD1 | CATSRDKVVSGTEPIYF | TGTGCCACCAGCAGAGATAAAGTTGTATCCGGGACAGAGCCCATATATTTT
- | TRBJ2-1 | TRBV19 | - | CATNSGTTSWGEQFF | TGTGCCACCAACTCCGGGACGACGAGTTGGGGTGAGCAGTTCTTC